Given below is one T cell receptor beta chain in context. What it binds is unknown. The record originates from a study of T cells after yellow fever vaccination. The study made its TCR cDNA through 5'RACE template switching. That step introduced a universal primer site along with UMIs. MiXCR, applied by TCRdb to the 5' RACE reads, yields one record per CDR3 protein. The data contain over 110,000 distinct CDR3 sequences, 7.7% of them seen just once; the ten biggest clones take up roughly 0.73%. Germline CDR1 reads SEHNR; CDR2 reads FQNEAQ (reference sequence). V shed 5 bases and J 6 bases; nucleotides not matched to a gene: 2. The CDR3 length is 12 residues. General observations from the study: Of the clonotypes, a small share occurred in both CD4 and CD8 compartments. The secondary response peaked faster, at day 5 versus 15, but was weaker. At around 96% for CD4 and approximately 88% for CD8, most primary-vaccination clones showed up again after the booster.

The sequence came from a man younger than 40 who received the YFV17D yellow fever vaccine. Sequences were derived from CD4+ T cells sorted from PBMCs, sampled 5 days after the yellow fever booster vaccination. This chain uses TRBV7-9 with TRBJ2-3; TRBD1 matches at 7 bases. CDR3 protein: CASSPQGDTQYF. The CDR3 region has the DNA TGTGCCAGCAGCCCACAGGGGGATACGCAGTATTTT.